The 17 T cell receptor beta chains below come from one sample, sequenced in a study of blood T cell repertoires in COVID-19 (dated by TCRdb to between 2020 and 2021). Libraries were built with the immunoSEQ multiplex PCR assay. TCRdb stores this immuneACCESS table with in-frame sequences only. Part of the clones is absent; in the studies checked, under half of the shortfall reflects unresolved V genes, and no reason is known for the rest. The sample table shows under 300,000 clones, and about four fifths are seen once. Of the sample, under 5% falls within the top ten clones. Specimen: peripheral blood. The receptors were sampled from a man in his forties or fifties with acute or convalescent COVID-19.

In this sample, this clone turned up once. The chain joins TRBV2 to TRBJ1-3; 8 positions match TRBD1. Germline CDR1 SNHLY, CDR2 FYNNEI. The CDR3 is 16 amino acids. The junction had 6 bases not matched to a gene; V was cut back by 2 bases and J by 3 bases. The CDR3, as DNA: TGTGCCAGCAGTGAACAGGGGGCAAAAGTTGGAAACACCATATATTTT. Its protein product is CASSEQGAKVGNTIYF.

This chain connects TRBV2 to TRBJ1-2, with a weak D call TRBD1 (5 bases). The V and J ends lost 9 bases and 3 bases respectively, with 11 bases between them. The CDR3 sequence is 12 residues long. Germline CDR1 and CDR2: SNHLY and FYNNEI. CDR3 sequence: CASRGFDYGYTF. Here the CDR3 DNA reads TGTGCCAGTAGGGGTTTCGACTATGGCTACACCTTC.

Here the CDR3 reads CASSLQAGQITDTQYF. CDR3 DNA: TGTGCCAGCAGCTTGCAAGCGGGGCAGATCACAGATACGCAGTATTTT. J is TRBJ2-3 and V is TRBV7-6, with TRBD2 matching 7 bases. Per the germline V gene, CDR1 is SGHVS and CDR2 is FNYEAQ. This CDR3 has 16 residues. The J segment lost 2 bases and the V segment lost 3 bases, leaving 8 bases of the junction unmatched.

The chain links TRBV5-6 to TRBJ1-2; D not resolved. This CDR3 spans 11 amino acids. Germline V CDR1 and CDR2: SGHDT, YYEEEE. Trimming cost V 5 bases and J 2 bases, with 4 bases left between them. In nucleotides, the CDR3 is TGTGCCAGCAGGCAGAACTATGGCTACACCTTC. The encoded protein is CASRQNYGYTF.

The chain has TRBV19 and TRBJ2-7; TRBD1 matches 10 bases. The trim removed 8 bases at V and 3 bases at J, leaving 7 bases unmatched. This CDR3 has 14 residues. Per the germline V gene, CDR1 is LNHDA and CDR2 is SQIVND (reference sequence). This CDR3 reads CASSEGTGVYEQYF. The CDR3 DNA reads TGTGCCAGTTCCGAAGGGACAGGGGTCTACGAGCAGTACTTC. Complete variable domain (other parts from reference TRBV19 and TRBJ2-7): DGGITQSPKYLFRKEGQNVTLSCEQNLNHDAMYWYRQDPGQGLRLIYYSQIVNDFQKGDIAEGYSVSREKKESFPLTVTSAQKNPTAFYLCASSEGTGVYEQYFGPGTRLTVT.

The chain couples TRBV2 to TRBJ2-1, with D tentatively TRBD2 (6 bases). The CDR3 loop spans 13 amino acids. Germline values: CDR1 SNHLY, CDR2 FYNNEI. With 7 bases removed from V and 9 bases from J, the gap between germline ends came to 16 bases. CDR3 DNA: TGTGCCAGCAACGTGGAGGGGCGGGGTGAGCAGTTCTTC. Its protein is CASNVEGRGEQFF.

The chain links TRBV6-5 to TRBJ2-7; 9 bases are a match to TRBD1. Germline loops: CDR1 MNHEY, CDR2 SVGAGI. The CDR3 contains 14 residues. The trim removed 2 bases at V and 6 bases at J, leaving 5 bases unmatched. The CDR3 loop reads CASSYRGQGLEQYF. CDR3 nucleotide sequence: TGTGCCAGCAGTTACAGGGGACAGGGACTCGAGCAGTACTTC.

The V and J genes are TRBV28 and TRBJ2-7; possibly TRBD2 for D (6 bases). CDR3 length: 18 residues. V shed 5 bases and J shed 1 base, with 24 bases lying between them. Germline V gives CDR1 MDHEN, CDR2 SYDVKM. CDR3 region: CASSPYYISLAASYEQYF. In DNA form, the CDR3 reads TGTGCCAGCAGTCCATATTATATATCCTTAGCGGCTTCCTACGAGCAGTACTTC.

The chain has TRBV30 and TRBJ1-2; 7 nucleotides line up with TRBD1. Germline V gene data show CDR1 as GTSNPN and CDR2 as SVGIG (reference sequence). Trimming removed 4 bases from V and 8 bases from J; junction bases left unmatched: 10. CDR3 length equals 13 residues. This CDR3 is CAWNRQGLEGYTF. The CDR3 coding sequence is TGTGCCTGGAACAGACAGGGCCTAGAGGGCTACACCTTC.

V and J are TRBV18 and TRBJ1-3, with 7 bases that match TRBD1. Germline values: CDR1 KGHSH, CDR2 LQKENI. The CDR3 sequence is 15 residues long. With 3 bases clipped from V and 0 bases from J, the junction kept 2 bases outside the gene matches. The CDR3 coding sequence is TGTGCCAGCTCACCGGGACAGAACTCTGGAAACACCATATATTTT. It codes for CASSPGQNSGNTIYF.

This clone was observed a few times. The J gene is TRBJ1-5, the V gene TRBV2; 7 bases line up with TRBD1. J was trimmed by 1 base and V by 6 bases; bases with no gene match: 3. CDR1 and CDR2 (germline): SNHLY, FYNNEI. The CDR3 totals 14 residues. Here the CDR3 reads CASRTGLSNQPQHF. As DNA, the CDR3 is TGTGCCAGCAGGACAGGGCTGAGCAATCAGCCCCAGCATTTT.

This clone was detected only once. This chain links TRBV30 with TRBJ1-2, with 8 bases identical to TRBD1. V lost 5 bases, J lost 8 bases, and 4 bases stayed unmatched. Germline CDR1 and CDR2: GTSNPN and SVGIG (reference sequence). The CDR3 extends over 11 amino acids. This CDR3 is CAWYRGIGYTF. The CDR3 bases are TGTGCCTGGTACAGGGGGATCGGCTACACCTTC.

The chain recombines TRBV2 with TRBJ2-1; weak D call: TRBD1 (6 bases). CDR3 length: 17 residues. V lost 1 base and J 0 bases, leaving 13 bases between the germline ends. Germline loops: CDR1 SNHLY, CDR2 FYNNEI. The CDR3 spells CASSEGTAELSYNEQFF. The CDR3 DNA reads TGTGCCAGCAGTGAAGGGACAGCGGAGCTCTCCTACAATGAGCAGTTCTTC.

The V call is TRBV9, the J call TRBJ1-6; D remains ambiguous. V dropped 4 bases and J dropped 4 bases, with 18 bases sitting between them. CDR3 length: 17 amino acids. Per the germline V gene, CDR1 is SGDLS and CDR2 is YYNGEE. CDR3 nucleotide sequence: TGTGCCAGCAGCTTAGCCGCAGGTCCCGAATATAATTCACCCCTCCACTTT. Translated: CASSLAAGPEYNSPLHF.

V gene TRBV5-1 combines with J gene TRBJ1-4; D remains unclear. V was pared by 0 bases and J by 6 bases, with 9 bases between. The germline V gene encodes CDR1 SGHRS and CDR2 YFSETQ. The CDR3 runs 14 residues. The CDR3 bases are TGCGCCAGCAGCTTGGCGCGCTTCGATGAAAAACTGTTTTTT. It yields the protein CASSLARFDEKLFF.

This clone was seen a single time. The chain links TRBV19 to TRBJ2-1, with a tentative D call TRBD1 (5 bases). Germline values: CDR1 LNHDA, CDR2 SQIVND (reference sequence). With 8 bases removed from V and 1 base from J, the gap between germline ends came to 9 bases. This CDR3 is built from 13 residues. The CDR3 sequence: CASGAGSYNEQFF. The CDR3 DNA is TGTGCCAGTGGGGCTGGATCCTACAATGAGCAGTTCTTC.

The V and J genes are TRBV5-6 and TRBJ2-1, with 11 bases matching TRBD1. Germline V gene lookup returns CDR1 SGHDT and CDR2 YYEEEE. This CDR3 has 15 residues. The trim removed 0 bases at V and 7 bases at J, leaving 3 bases unmatched. The CDR3 DNA follows: TGTGCCAGCAGCTTGGGGACAGGGGGCTGGAATGAGCAGTTCTTC. This gives the protein CASSLGTGGWNEQFF.